This T cell receptor (beta chain) was recovered during a study of vaccination effects on CD4 cells after COVID-19 (dated by TCRdb to between 2021 and 2024). For the study in its entirety: Across the study, the median time from the second dose to post-vaccine sampling was 72 days (range 14 to 241). SARS-CoV-2 spike-specific CD4+ TCR repertoires were compared before and after mRNA vaccination in COVID-19 convalescent patients and in infection-naive vaccine recipients. Altogether, around 9 COVID-19 convalescent patients and 4 SARS-CoV-2-naive healthy vaccine recipients made up the full study. Cultures from other donors in the study were sequenced using the Oncomine TCR Beta short-read assay on an Illumina iSeq 100.

The protocol used for the library was the immunoSEQ multiplex PCR assay. DNA from the cultured and isolated CD4+ T cells underwent TCR beta CDR3 sequencing. On the study's bioinformatics: Non-productive TCR sequences were removed, reads were trimmed to the CDR3 region, and CDR3s of at least 7 amino acids were retained. Antigen-specific clonotypes were identified using the MANAFEST web app by comparison of expansion in peptide wells against reference cultures. To count as positive, a clone had to show expansion at FDR<0.05 compared with the reference and with all other wells, an odds ratio above 5, and a frequency above 0.1% in two replicate wells. A clonotype was called cross-reactive if it was significantly expanded both in SARS-CoV-2 spike wells and in at least one common cold coronavirus spike condition. CDR3 similarity was assessed by Levenshtein distance with the stringdist R package, and unrooted trees were built with ape in R 3.6.1. The source is immuneACCESS, and TCRdb retained only in-frame sequences with V and J called. Part of the clones is not carried over; for the studies checked, unresolved V genes explain less than half of this, and the remainder is unexplained. V and J calls plus clone size are reproduced from that table; the DNA served to infer D and trimming. The table for this sample lists tens of thousands of clones; approximately 70% of them were counted only once. More than 14% of the sample lies in the top ten.

The V end loses 5 bases and the J end loses 11 bases, and a stretch of 15 bases separates them. Reading the germline V gene gives CDR1 KGHDR and CDR2 SFDVKD. Reading from cysteine to phenylalanine, the CDR3 counts 13 amino acids. The DNA shown is the 39-base CDR3, in frame from base 1. As regards this clone: It has no known antigen specificity. Per-base quality was not reported, and no clone a single base away is much larger than it.

The ViraFEST assay stimulated PBMC with viral peptide pools and then used TCR sequencing to identify antigen-specific CD4+ T cell clonotypes by expansion. After roughly 11 days of culture, CD4+ T cells were isolated with the EasySep CD4+ T cell isolation kit. Two doses of either the BNT162b2 or the mRNA-1273 mRNA SARS-CoV-2 vaccine were administered to participants. Negative nucleocapsid antibody results before and after vaccination confirmed that the healthy vaccine recipients had no prior SARS-CoV-2 infection. Each well held some 1.9 million PBMC cultured in IMDM containing around 5.1% human AB serum, around 9.3 IU/ml IL-2 and gentamicin, along with roughly 10 ug/ml peptides. Half of the culture medium was replaced with fresh IL-2-containing medium on days 3 and 7. Each peptide stimulation condition was cultured in triplicate wells unless otherwise noted. PBMC were separated from whole blood using Ficoll-Paque Plus gradient centrifugation and were then either cryopreserved at -140C or used fresh. The spike proteins of SARS-CoV-2 and of the common cold coronaviruses HCoV-NL63, HCoV-OC43 and HCoV-229E were spanned by overlapping peptide pools. The QIAamp micro DNA kit was used to extract genomic DNA from the cultured CD4+ T cells.

The full study reports these points: In healthy vaccine recipients, vaccine-induced clones were almost all SARS-CoV-2 mono-reactive, with only 1 of 255 being cross-reactive with common cold coronaviruses. Limitations of the study were the small number of convalescent patients and the absence of early post-infection timepoints. Marked clonal contraction was observed in both infection-induced and vaccine-induced clones at late post-vaccination timepoints, consistent with waning T cell responses.

The chain is made from TRBV24-1 and TRBJ1-5; confidence is insufficient to name the D gene. Sequenced here: CD4+ T cells from PBMCs cultured with HCoV-229E spike peptides, sampled after COVID-19 vaccination. The cell subset or site label, as the study defines it: HCoV-229E spike overlapping peptide pool stimulation. This clonotype was obtained from a human donor who received a COVID-19 vaccine. DNA sequence: TGTGCCACCAGTGGCCAAGAGGGTACGACCCAGCATTTT. The translation is CATSGQEGTTQHF.